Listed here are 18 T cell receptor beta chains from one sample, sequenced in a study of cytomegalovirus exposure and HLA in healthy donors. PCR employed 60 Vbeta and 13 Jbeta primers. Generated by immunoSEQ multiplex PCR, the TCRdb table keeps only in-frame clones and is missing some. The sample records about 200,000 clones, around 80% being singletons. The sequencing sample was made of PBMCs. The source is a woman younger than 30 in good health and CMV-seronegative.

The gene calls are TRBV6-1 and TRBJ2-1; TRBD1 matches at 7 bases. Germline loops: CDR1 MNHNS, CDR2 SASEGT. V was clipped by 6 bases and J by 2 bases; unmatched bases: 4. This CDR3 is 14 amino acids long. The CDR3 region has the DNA TGTGCCAGCAGCTGGGACAGTACCTACAATGAGCAGTTCTTC. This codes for CASSWDSTYNEQFF.

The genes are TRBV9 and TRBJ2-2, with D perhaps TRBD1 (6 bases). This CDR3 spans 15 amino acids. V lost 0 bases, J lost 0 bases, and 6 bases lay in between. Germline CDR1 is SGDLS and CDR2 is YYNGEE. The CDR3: CASSVGTANTGELFF. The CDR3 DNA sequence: TGTGCCAGCAGCGTAGGGACAGCGAACACCGGGGAGCTGTTTTTT.

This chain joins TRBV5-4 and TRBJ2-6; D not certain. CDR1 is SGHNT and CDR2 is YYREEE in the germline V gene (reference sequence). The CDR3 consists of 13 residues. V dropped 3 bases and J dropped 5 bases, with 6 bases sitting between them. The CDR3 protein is CASSSNRANVLTF. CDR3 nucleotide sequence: TGTGCCAGCAGCTCGAACAGGGCCAACGTCCTGACTTTC.

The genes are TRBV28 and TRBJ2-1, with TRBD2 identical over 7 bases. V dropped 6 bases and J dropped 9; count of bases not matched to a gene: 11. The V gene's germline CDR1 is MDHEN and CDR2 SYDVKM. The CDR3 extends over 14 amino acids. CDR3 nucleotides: TGTGCCAGCAGCCGTGGGGACTACCCAGTTGAGCAGTTCTTC. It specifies CASSRGDYPVEQFF.

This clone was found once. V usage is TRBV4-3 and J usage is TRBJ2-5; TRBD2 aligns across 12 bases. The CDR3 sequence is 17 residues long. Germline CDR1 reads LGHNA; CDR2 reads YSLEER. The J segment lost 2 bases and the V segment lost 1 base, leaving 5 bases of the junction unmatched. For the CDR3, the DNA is TGCGCCAGCAGCCAAGGATGGACTAGCGGGGTACAAGAGACCCAGTACTTC. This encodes CASSQGWTSGVQETQYF.

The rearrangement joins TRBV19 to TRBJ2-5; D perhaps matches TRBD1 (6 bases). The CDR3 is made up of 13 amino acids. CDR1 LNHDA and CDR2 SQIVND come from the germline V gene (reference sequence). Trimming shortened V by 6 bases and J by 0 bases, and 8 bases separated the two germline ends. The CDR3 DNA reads TGTGCCAGTAGCAGGACAGACCAAGAGACCCAGTACTTC. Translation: CASSRTDQETQYF.

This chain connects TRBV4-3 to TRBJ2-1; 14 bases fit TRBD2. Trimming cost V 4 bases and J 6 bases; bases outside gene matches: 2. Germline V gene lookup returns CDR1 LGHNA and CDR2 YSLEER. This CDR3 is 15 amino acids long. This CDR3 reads CASSRGTSGSNEQFF. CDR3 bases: TGCGCCAGCAGCCGAGGGACTAGCGGGAGCAATGAGCAGTTCTTC.

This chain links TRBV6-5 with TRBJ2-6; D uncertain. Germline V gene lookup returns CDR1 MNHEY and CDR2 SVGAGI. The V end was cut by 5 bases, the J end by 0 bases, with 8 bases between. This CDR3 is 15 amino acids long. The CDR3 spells CASSPRPSGANVLTF. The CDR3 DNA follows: TGTGCCAGCAGTCCCAGGCCCTCTGGGGCCAACGTCCTGACTTTC.

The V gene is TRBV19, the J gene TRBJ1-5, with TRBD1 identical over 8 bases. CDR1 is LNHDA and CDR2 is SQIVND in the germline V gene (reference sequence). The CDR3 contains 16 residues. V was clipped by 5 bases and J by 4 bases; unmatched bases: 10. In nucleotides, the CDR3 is TGTGCCAGTAGTTCGCAGGGGGCGAGGGGTAATCAGCCCCAGCATTTT. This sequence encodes CASSSQGARGNQPQHF.

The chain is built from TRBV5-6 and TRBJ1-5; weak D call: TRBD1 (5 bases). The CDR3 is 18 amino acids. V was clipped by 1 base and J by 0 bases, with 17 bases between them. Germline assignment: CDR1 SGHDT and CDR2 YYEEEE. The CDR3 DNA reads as TGTGCCAGCAGCTTGACGGCAAGCAGGGCCCTTAGCAATCAGCCCCAGCATTTT. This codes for CASSLTASRALSNQPQHF.

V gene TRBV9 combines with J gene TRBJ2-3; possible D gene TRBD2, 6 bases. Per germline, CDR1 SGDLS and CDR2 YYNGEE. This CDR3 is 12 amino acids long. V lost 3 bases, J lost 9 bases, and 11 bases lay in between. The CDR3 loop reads CASSARGETQYF. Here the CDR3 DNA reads TGTGCCAGCAGCGCCCGCGGGGAAACGCAGTATTTT. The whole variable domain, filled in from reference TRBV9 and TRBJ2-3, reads DSGVTQTPKHLITATGQRVTLRCSPRSGDLSVYWYQQSLDQGLQFLIQYYNGEERAKGNILERFSAQQFPDLHSELNLSSLELGDSALYFCASSARGETQYFGPGTRLTVL.

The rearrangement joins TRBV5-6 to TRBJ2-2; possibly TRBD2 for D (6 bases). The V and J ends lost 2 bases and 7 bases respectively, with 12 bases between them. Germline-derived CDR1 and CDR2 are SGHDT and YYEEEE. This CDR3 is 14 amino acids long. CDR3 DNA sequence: TGTGCCAGCAGCTTCGGTAGCGGAGACGGGGAGCTGTTTTTT. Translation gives CASSFGSGDGELFF.

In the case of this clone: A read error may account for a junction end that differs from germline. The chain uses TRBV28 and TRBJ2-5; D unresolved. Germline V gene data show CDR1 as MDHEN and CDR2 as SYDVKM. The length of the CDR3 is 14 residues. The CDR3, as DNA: TGTGCCAGCAGTTTAAAGCTATACCAAGAGGCCCAGTACTTC. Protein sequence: CASSLKLYQEAQYF. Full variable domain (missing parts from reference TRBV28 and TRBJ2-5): DVKVTQSSRYLVKRTGEKVFLECVQDMDHENMFWYRQDPGLGLRLIYFSYDVKMKEKGDIPEGYSVSREKKERFSLILESASTNQTSMYLCASSLKLYQEAQYFGPGTRLLVL.

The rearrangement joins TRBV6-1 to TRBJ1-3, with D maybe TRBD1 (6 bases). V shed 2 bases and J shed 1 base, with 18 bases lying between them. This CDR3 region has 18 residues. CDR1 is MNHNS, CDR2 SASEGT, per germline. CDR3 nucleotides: TGTGCCAGCAGTGAATACGGCAGGGGTTTGTCTTCTGGAAACACCATATATTTT. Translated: CASSEYGRGLSSGNTIYF.

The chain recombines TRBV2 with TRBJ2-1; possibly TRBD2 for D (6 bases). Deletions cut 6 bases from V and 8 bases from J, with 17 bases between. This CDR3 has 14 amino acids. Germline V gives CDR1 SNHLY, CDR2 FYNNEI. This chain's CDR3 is CASSQDEERDEQFF. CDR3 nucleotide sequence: TGTGCCAGCAGCCAAGACGAGGAGCGGGATGAGCAGTTCTTC.

This CDR3 reads CASRRDTGELFF. DNA of the CDR3: TGCGCCAGCAGGCGGGACACCGGGGAGCTGTTTTTT. The V and J genes are TRBV5-1 and TRBJ2-2; the D gene is possibly TRBD2 (5 bases). Germline V lookup: CDR1 SGHRS, CDR2 YFSETQ. This CDR3 contains 12 residues. Trimming shortened V by 5 bases and J by 3 bases, and 5 bases separated the two germline ends.

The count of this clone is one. The CDR3 nucleotides are TGTGCCAGCAGCTCAGTCGGAGCGCCAGATACGCAGTATTTT. It specifies CASSSVGAPDTQYF. The V gene is TRBV5-4, the J gene TRBJ2-3; the D is unclear. Germline V gives CDR1 SGHNT, CDR2 YYREEE (reference sequence). The germline V and J ends were trimmed by 3 bases and 4 bases, with 12 bases remaining between them. The CDR3 covers 14 residues.

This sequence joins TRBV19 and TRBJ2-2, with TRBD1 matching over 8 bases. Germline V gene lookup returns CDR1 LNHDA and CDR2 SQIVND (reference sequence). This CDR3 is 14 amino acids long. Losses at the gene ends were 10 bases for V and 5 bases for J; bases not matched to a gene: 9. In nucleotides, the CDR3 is TGTGCCACCGAAACAGGGGGATGGACCGGGGAGCTGTTTTTT. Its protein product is CATETGGWTGELFF. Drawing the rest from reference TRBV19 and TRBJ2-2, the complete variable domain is DGGITQSPKYLFRKEGQNVTLSCEQNLNHDAMYWYRQDPGQGLRLIYYSQIVNDFQKGDIAEGYSVSREKKESFPLTVTSAQKNPTAFYLCATETGGWTGELFFGEGSRLTVL.